This TCR beta chain was recovered during a study of blood T cells in healthy people across ages. A second 7 to 11 cycle PCR used barcoded and J-beta primers. Every cDNA molecule carried a tag from a template-switch adaptor bearing 12 random nucleotides. TCRdb used MiXCR to reprocess the 5' RACE reads, holding one entry per CDR3 protein. This repertoire shows roughly 700,000 distinct CDR3 sequences, roughly 25% found once; its top ten account for more than 8%. This clonotype has a handful of counts. The target antigen is unknown. General study results and limits: CMV infection status of these donors was not known.

CDR3 size: 15 residues. Germline assignment: CDR1 SGHDN and CDR2 FVKESK. Trimming left V 2 bases short and J 7 bases short, with 14 bases between. These same records also appear under a second study, on T cells of mothers and their children.

The rearrangement joins TRBV14 to TRBJ2-2; D assignment may be TRBD1 or TRBD2 (5 bases each). This receptor was obtained from a boy aged 10-17 years in good health. The specimen sequenced was blood. CDR3 DNA sequence: TGTGCCAGCAGCCAATTGCAGGGAGTCGGCGGGGAGCTGTTTTTT. Its protein product is CASSQLQGVGGELFF.